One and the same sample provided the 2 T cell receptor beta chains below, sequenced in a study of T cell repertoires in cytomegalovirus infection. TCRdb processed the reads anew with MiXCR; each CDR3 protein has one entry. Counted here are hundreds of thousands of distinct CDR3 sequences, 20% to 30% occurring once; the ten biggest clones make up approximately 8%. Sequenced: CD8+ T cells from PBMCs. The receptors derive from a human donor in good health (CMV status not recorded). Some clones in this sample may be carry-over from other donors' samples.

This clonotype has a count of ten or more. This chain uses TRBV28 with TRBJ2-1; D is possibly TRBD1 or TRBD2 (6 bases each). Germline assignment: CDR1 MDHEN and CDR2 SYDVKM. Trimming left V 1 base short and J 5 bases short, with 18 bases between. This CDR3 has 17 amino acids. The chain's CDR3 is CASSLFVGGAANNEQFF. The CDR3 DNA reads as TGTGCCAGCAGTTTATTTGTGGGGGGCGCAGCTAACAATGAGCAGTTCTTC.

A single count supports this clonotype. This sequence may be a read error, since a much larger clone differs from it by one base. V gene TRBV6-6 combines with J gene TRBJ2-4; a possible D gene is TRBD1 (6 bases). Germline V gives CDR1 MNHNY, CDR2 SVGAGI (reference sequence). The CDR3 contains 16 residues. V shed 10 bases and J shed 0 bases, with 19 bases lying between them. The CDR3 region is CANTAGDLEAKNIQYF. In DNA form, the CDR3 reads TGTGCCAACACCGCAGGGGACCTTGAAGCCAAAAACATTCAGTACTTC.